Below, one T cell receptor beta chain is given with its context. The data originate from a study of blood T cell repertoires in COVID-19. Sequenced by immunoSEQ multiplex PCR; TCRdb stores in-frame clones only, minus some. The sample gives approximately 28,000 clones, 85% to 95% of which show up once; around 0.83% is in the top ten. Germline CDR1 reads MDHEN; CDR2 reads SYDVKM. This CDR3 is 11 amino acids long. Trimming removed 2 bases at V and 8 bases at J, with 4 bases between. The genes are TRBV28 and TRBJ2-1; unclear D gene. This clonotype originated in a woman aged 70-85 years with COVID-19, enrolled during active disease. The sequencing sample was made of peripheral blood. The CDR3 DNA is TGTGCCAGCAGTTTAAGCTATGAGCAGTTCTTC. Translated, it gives CASSLSYEQFF. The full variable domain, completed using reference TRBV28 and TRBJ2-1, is DVKVTQSSRYLVKRTGEKVFLECVQDMDHENMFWYRQDPGLGLRLIYFSYDVKMKEKGDIPEGYSVSREKKERFSLILESASTNQTSMYLCASSLSYEQFFGPGTRLTVL.